These 9 T cell receptor beta chains originate from one sample sequenced in a study of radiotherapy plus CTLA-4 blockade in lung cancer (dated by TCRdb to 2016 to 2018). Library preparation was by the immunoSEQ multiplex PCR assay. Not all clones reach the TCRdb copy of this immuneACCESS table, which keeps in-frame sequences only. Checked studies attribute under half of the gap to unresolved V genes and leave the rest unexplained. The table for this sample lists 40,000 to 50,000 clones; about 81% of them were counted only once. Jointly, the top ten make up approximately 3.4% of the sample. The starting material was peripheral blood, obtained from a patient treated with radiotherapy plus ipilimumab. The receptors were sampled from a human donor with non-small cell lung cancer who had stable disease on radiotherapy plus ipilimumab.

This chain's CDR3 is CASKMVEPEAFF. For the CDR3, the DNA is TGTGCCAGCAAGATGGTGGAGCCTGAAGCTTTCTTT. The V and J genes are TRBV2 and TRBJ1-1; D is undetermined. Germline CDR1 reads SNHLY; CDR2 reads FYNNEI. The CDR3 is 12 residues long. Deletions cut 7 bases from V and 6 bases from J, with 12 bases between.

The chain employs TRBV10-3 and TRBJ2-5, with D unresolved. The DNA end favors TRBJ2-7, so the J call may be wrong. The CDR3 loop spans 15 amino acids. Germline V gene sequence: CDR1 ENHRY, CDR2 SYGVKD. Here the CDR3 DNA reads TGTGCCATCAGTGAGTCGACTTCCGGCTCCTACGAGCAGTACTTC. Translating it yields CAISESTSGSYEQYF.

The V call is TRBV2, the J call TRBJ1-5; D possibly corresponds to TRBD1 (5 bases). The CDR3 spans 17 residues. V was clipped by 5 bases and J by 0 bases, with 17 bases between them. Germline V gives CDR1 SNHLY, CDR2 FYNNEI. This chain's CDR3 is CASSLGGILYSNQPQHF. CDR3 DNA: TGTGCCAGCAGTCTGGGGGGTATTTTGTATAGCAATCAGCCCCAGCATTTT.

The chain uses TRBV27 and TRBJ2-1; 11 bases line up with TRBD2. Trimming at V came to 7 bases and at J to 7 bases, leaving 6 bases not matched to a gene. Germline V lookup: CDR1 MNHEY, CDR2 SMNVEV (reference sequence). This CDR3 spans 14 amino acids. The CDR3 here is CASNSGRALNEQFF. The CDR3 region has the DNA TGTGCCAGCAATAGCGGGAGGGCCCTAAATGAGCAGTTCTTC.

This chain links TRBV27 with TRBJ2-3; TRBD2 is a possible D gene (6 bases). This CDR3 contains 14 residues. Trimming stripped 6 bases from V and 0 bases from J, with 10 bases between. Germline-derived CDR1 and CDR2 are MNHEY and SMNVEV (reference sequence). The CDR3 DNA reads as TGTGCCAGCAGGAGCGGGCAAAGCACAGATACGCAGTATTTT. Amino acid sequence: CASRSGQSTDTQYF.

V and J are TRBV30 and TRBJ1-1; D is unclear. From germline, CDR1 is GTSNPN and CDR2 SVGIG (reference sequence). The CDR3 runs to 15 residues. Deletions cut 4 bases from V and 2 bases from J, with 17 bases between. CDR3 amino acids: CAWNSYFRGNTEAFF. CDR3 in DNA: TGTGCCTGGAACTCCTATTTCCGGGGAAACACTGAAGCTTTCTTT. The variable domain in full, completed from reference TRBV30 and TRBJ1-1, reads SQTIHQWPATLVQPVGSPLSLECTVEGTSNPNLYWYRQAAGRGLQLLFYSVGIGQISSEVPQNLSASRPQDRQFILSSKKLLLSDSGFYLCAWNSYFRGNTEAFFGQGTRLTVV.

This clone was seen just once. The chain is built from TRBV5-8 and TRBJ1-1; D is uncertain. The CDR3 runs 15 residues. The germline gives CDR1 SGHTS, CDR2 YDEGEE. Trimming stripped 2 bases from V and 7 bases from J, with 18 bases between. The CDR3 is CASSFKLVRGSEAFF. In DNA form, the CDR3 reads TGTGCCAGCAGCTTCAAATTGGTGCGGGGTAGTGAAGCTTTCTTT.

The V call is TRBV7-2, the J call TRBJ2-7; TRBD2 matches 14 bases. Germline loops: CDR1 SGHTA, CDR2 FQGNSA. The CDR3 is made up of 15 amino acids. After removal of 5 bases from V and 4 bases from J, the junction contained 4 bases not matched to a gene. The CDR3 spells CASSIGTSGSYEQYF. The CDR3 DNA follows: TGTGCCAGCAGCATCGGGACTAGCGGGAGTTACGAGCAGTACTTC.

This chain connects TRBV4-2 to TRBJ2-7; no reliable D call. Germline CDR1 reads LGHNA; CDR2 reads YNFKEQ. The length of the CDR3 is 18 residues. V was trimmed by 3 bases and J by 0 bases, leaving 21 bases between them. The CDR3 sequence is CASSQSTSEPYLSYEQYF. As DNA, the CDR3 is TGTGCCAGCAGCCAGTCTACCTCGGAGCCCTACCTCTCCTACGAGCAGTACTTC.